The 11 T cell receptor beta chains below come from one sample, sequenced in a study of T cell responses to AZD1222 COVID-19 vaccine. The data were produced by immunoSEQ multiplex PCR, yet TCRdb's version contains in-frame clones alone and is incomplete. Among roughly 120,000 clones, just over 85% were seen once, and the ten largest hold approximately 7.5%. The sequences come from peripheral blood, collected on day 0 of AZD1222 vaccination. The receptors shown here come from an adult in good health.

This CDR3 reads CASGGTWNTGELFF. Here the CDR3 DNA reads TGTGCCAGCGGGGGGACATGGAACACCGGGGAGCTGTTTTTT. The chain is built from TRBV27 and TRBJ2-2, with D perhaps given as TRBD1 or TRBD2 (6 bases each). Trimming took off 8 bases at V and 1 base at J, with 11 bases between the two ends. This CDR3 is built from 14 residues. CDR1 MNHEY and CDR2 SMNVEV come from the germline V gene (reference sequence).

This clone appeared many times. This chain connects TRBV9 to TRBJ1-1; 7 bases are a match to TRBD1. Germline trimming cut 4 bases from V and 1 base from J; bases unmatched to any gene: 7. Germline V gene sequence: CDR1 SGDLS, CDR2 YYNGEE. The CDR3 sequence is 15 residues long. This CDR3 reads CASSTGQATNTEAFF. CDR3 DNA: TGTGCCAGCAGCACTGGACAGGCGACGAACACTGAAGCTTTCTTT. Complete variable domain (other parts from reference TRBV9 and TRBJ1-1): DSGVTQTPKHLITATGQRVTLRCSPRSGDLSVYWYQQSLDQGLQFLIQYYNGEERAKGNILERFSAQQFPDLHSELNLSSLELGDSALYFCASSTGQATNTEAFFGQGTRLTVV.

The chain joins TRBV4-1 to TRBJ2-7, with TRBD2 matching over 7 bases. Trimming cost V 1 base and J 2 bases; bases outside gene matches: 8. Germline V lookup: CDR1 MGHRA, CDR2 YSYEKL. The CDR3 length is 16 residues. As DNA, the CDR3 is TGCGCCAGCAGCCAAGGGGGACTACCGACCCCCTACGAGCAGTACTTC. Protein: CASSQGGLPTPYEQYF.

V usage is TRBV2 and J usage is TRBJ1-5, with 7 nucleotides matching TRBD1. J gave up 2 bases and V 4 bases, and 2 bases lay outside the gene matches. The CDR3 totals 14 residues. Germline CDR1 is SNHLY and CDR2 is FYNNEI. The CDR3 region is CASSGGTGNQPQHF. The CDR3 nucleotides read TGTGCCAGCAGTGGCGGGACAGGCAATCAGCCCCAGCATTTT.

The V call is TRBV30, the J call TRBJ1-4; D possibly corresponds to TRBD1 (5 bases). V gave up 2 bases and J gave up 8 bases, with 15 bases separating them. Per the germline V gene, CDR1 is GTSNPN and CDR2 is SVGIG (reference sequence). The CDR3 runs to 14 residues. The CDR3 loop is CAWSPGAASEKLFF. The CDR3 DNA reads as TGTGCCTGGAGTCCCGGGGCGGCAAGCGAAAAACTGTTTTTT.

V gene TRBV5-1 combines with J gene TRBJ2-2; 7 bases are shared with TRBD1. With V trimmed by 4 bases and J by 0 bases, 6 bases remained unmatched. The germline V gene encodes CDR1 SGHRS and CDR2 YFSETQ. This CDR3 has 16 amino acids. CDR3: CASSLGQISNTGELFF. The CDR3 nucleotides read TGCGCCAGCAGCCTGGGACAGATATCGAACACCGGGGAGCTGTTTTTT.

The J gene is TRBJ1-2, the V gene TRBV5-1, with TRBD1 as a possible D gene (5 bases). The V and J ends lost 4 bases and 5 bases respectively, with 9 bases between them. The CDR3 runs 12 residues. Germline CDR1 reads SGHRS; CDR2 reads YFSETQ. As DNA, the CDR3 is TGCGCCAGCAGCGCGGAGGGGTATGGCTACACCTTC. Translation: CASSAEGYGYTF.

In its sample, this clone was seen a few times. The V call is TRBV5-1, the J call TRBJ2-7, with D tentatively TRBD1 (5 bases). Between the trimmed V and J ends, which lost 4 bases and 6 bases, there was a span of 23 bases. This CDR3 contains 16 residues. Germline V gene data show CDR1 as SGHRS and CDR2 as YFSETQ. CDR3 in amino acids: CASSIAPGLALGEQYF. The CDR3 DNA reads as TGCGCCAGCAGCATCGCGCCAGGGCTGGCCCTCGGCGAGCAGTACTTC.

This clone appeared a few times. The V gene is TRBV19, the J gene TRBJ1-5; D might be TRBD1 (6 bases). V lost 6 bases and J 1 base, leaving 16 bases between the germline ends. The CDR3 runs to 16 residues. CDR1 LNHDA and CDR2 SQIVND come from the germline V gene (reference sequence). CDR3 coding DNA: TGTGCCAGTAGCTGGGGCACAGGGAAAAGCAATCAGCCCCAGCATTTT. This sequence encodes CASSWGTGKSNQPQHF.

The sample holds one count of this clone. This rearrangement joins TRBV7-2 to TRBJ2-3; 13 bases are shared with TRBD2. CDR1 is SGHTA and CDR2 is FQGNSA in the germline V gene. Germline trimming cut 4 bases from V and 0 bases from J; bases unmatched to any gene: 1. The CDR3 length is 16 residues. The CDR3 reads CASSSGLAGSTDTQYF. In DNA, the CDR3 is TGTGCCAGCAGCTCGGGACTAGCGGGGAGCACAGATACGCAGTATTTT.

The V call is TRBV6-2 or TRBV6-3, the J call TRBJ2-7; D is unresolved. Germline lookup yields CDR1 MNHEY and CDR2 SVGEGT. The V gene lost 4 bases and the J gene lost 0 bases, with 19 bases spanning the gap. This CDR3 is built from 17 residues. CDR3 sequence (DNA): TGTGCCAGCAGTTTTCCGAGCGTGAGCCTAGTCTCCTACGAGCAGTACTTC. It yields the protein CASSFPSVSLVSYEQYF.